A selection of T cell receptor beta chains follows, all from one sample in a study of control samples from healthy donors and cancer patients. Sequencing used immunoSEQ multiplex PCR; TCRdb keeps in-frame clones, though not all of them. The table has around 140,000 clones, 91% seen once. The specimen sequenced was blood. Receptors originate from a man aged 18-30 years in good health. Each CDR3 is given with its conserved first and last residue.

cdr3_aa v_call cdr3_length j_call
CASRDFGPGELFF TRBV27 13 TRBJ2-2
CASSQDYREYNEQFF TRBV3-1/TRBV3-2 15 TRBJ2-1
CASSHRSFSGNTIYF TRBV7-9 15 TRBJ1-3
CASSLGQGGYTF TRBV12-3/TRBV12-4 12 TRBJ1-2
CASSHRRTGFNQPQHF TRBV3-1/TRBV3-2 16 TRBJ1-5
CASSLAEETQYF TRBV5-1 12 TRBJ2-5
CASSLPHVIQETQYF TRBV11-2 15 TRBJ2-5
CASSLAGAQETQYF TRBV27 14 TRBJ2-5
CASSQPGNGYTF TRBV4-2 12 TRBJ1-2
CASSERGASYEQYF TRBV18 14 TRBJ2-7
CASSIRQGGNSPLHF TRBV19 15 TRBJ1-6
CASRPTGDYGYTF TRBV6-5 13 TRBJ1-2
CASSLHQRTTDTQYF TRBV5-4 15 TRBJ2-3
CASSPWTRLTDTQYF TRBV5-5 15 TRBJ2-3
CASGPTDTGRKLFF TRBV4-3 14 TRBJ1-4
CASSGEQGSNSPLHF TRBV5-1 15 TRBJ1-6
CASSPWTRGTDTQYF TRBV3-1/TRBV3-2 15 TRBJ2-3
CASSLIRLNTEAFF TRBV7-3 14 TRBJ1-1
CATKKGGGDSNQPQHF TRBV12-5 16 TRBJ1-5
CASSYSSPGNNSPLHF TRBV6-6 16 TRBJ1-6
CASSPTGLSNQPQHF TRBV18 15 TRBJ1-5
CASSQVSFPSGYEQYF TRBV3-1/TRBV3-2 16 TRBJ2-7
CASSEFWANEKLFF TRBV6-1 14 TRBJ1-4
CASSPYNRGSGANVLTF TRBV5-6 17 TRBJ2-6
CASSPPGFSGGNTIYF TRBV11-2 16 TRBJ1-3
CASSVGGAPANYGYTF TRBV9 16 TRBJ1-2
CASSLQENYGYTF TRBV5-1 13 TRBJ1-2
CASSQGGGNYEQYF TRBV4-2 14 TRBJ2-7
CASSVAETGLDEQYF TRBV2 15 TRBJ2-7
CASSLPQSVRSYGYTF TRBV28 16 TRBJ1-2
CASSQAYVHLSTDTQYF TRBV4-2 17 TRBJ2-3
CASSSTGGSTDTQYF TRBV6-2/TRBV6-3 15 TRBJ2-3
CASSSGHYQPQHF TRBV27 13 TRBJ1-5
CASSTTQGAPEAFF TRBV6-6 14 TRBJ1-1
CASSPGQGENYGYTF TRBV18 15 TRBJ1-2
CASSLRYEAFF TRBV28 11 TRBJ1-1
CASSQGPNTGELFF TRBV19 14 TRBJ2-2
CASSQARGGNTIYF TRBV13 14 TRBJ1-3
CASSLGLSGANVLTF TRBV7-2 15 TRBJ2-6
CASSLAPGQGYEQYF TRBV5-5 15 TRBJ2-7
CASSVGQGDEKLFF TRBV9 14 TRBJ1-4
CASSSRTGSNTEAFF TRBV5-1 15 TRBJ1-1